This passage covers 22 T cell receptor beta chains from one sample sequenced in a study of blood T cells in healthy people across ages (dated by TCRdb to the mid-2010s). Library preparation was by 5' RACE. A second PCR of roughly 7 to 11 cycles was performed with a sample-barcoded 5' primer and a J-beta primer mix. TCRdb reprocessed the public reads (quality trimming at Q25 with fastp, clone calling with MiXCR) and kept in-frame beta chains. Rows are unified per CDR3 protein, each entry keeping the most common DNA and genes. The sample yields 1,800,000 or so distinct CDR3 sequences; about two fifths were counted once. The ten most abundant clones make up about 23% of the sample. Sequenced sample: blood. The receptors were gathered from a human donor in good health.

The V and J genes are TRBV5-1 and TRBJ2-5; D uncertain. V was pared by 5 bases and J by 0 bases, with 17 bases between. Germline values: CDR1 SGHRS, CDR2 YFSETQ. The CDR3 is made up of 16 amino acids. For the CDR3, the DNA is TGCGCCAGCAGTCAACTGAGGCTCTCTAACCAAGAGACCCAGTACTTC. Its translation: CASSQLRLSNQETQYF. The full variable domain, in which reference TRBV5-1 and TRBJ2-5 provide the parts outside the CDR3, is KAGVTQTPRYLIKTRGQQVTLSCSPISGHRSVSWYQQTPGQGLQFLFEYFSETQRNKGNFPGRFSGRQFSNSRSEMNVSTLELGDSALYLCASSQLRLSNQETQYFGPGTRLLVL.

This clonotype was recorded only once. This chain joins TRBV5-5 and TRBJ2-5, with D perhaps matching TRBD1 or TRBD2 (5 bases each). The CDR3 has 14 amino acids. V was shortened by 1 base and J by 7 bases, with 14 bases between the two germline ends. Germline V CDR1 and CDR2: SGHKS, YYEKEE (reference sequence). CDR3 nucleotide sequence: TGTGCCAGCAGCTTGCCGGGACGAGCAGGGACCCAGTACTTC. Its protein is CASSLPGRAGTQYF.

This clonotype was seen a handful of times. The gene calls are TRBV18 and TRBJ2-7, with D tentatively TRBD2 (5 bases). Germline CDR1 reads KGHSH; CDR2 reads LQKENI. The CDR3 contains 12 residues. The V gene lost 3 bases and the J gene lost 4 bases, with 7 bases spanning the gap. The CDR3: CASSPERYEQYF. CDR3 nucleotide sequence: TGTGCCAGCTCACCCGAGCGGTACGAGCAGTACTTC.

This clonotype was observed a few times. The CDR3: CASSLPRGGEQYF. In nucleotides, the CDR3 is TGTGCCAGCAGCTTACCCAGGGGGGGCGAGCAGTACTTC. The chain links TRBV7-2 to TRBJ2-7; D possibly matches TRBD1 or TRBD2 (7 bases each). V lost 2 bases to trimming and J lost 6 bases, with 11 bases between them. The CDR3 totals 13 residues. From germline, CDR1 is SGHTA and CDR2 FQGNSA.

This clonotype occurred a few times. The chain combines TRBV29-1 with TRBJ1-2, with D possibly being TRBD1 (6 bases). The CDR3 consists of 14 residues. CDR1 is SQVTM and CDR2 is ANQGSEA in the germline V gene. Trimming removed 0 bases from V and 1 base from J, with 9 bases in between. The CDR3 nucleotides are TGCAGCGTTGAAGACGTCAGGGGTAACTATGGCTACACCTTC. Translating gives CSVEDVRGNYGYTF.

This clonotype was detected only a few times. J is TRBJ2-1 and V is TRBV4-2; D might be TRBD1 or TRBD2, each matching 6 bases. The CDR3 runs to 18 residues. The ends were cut back, 1 base at V and 7 bases at J, with 23 bases in the middle. Per germline, CDR1 LGHNA and CDR2 YNFKEQ. This chain's CDR3 is CASSQVPPGAEGGNEQFF. The CDR3 DNA reads TGTGCCAGCAGCCAAGTTCCTCCCGGAGCCGAGGGGGGAAATGAGCAGTTCTTC.

CDR3 in DNA: TGTGCCAGCAGCCCTAGGGACAGGGGGCGAGATTCACCCCTCCACTTT. Amino acids: CASSPRDRGRDSPLHF. V and J are TRBV9 and TRBJ1-6; TRBD1 agrees at 12 bases. Germline V gives CDR1 SGDLS, CDR2 YYNGEE. Trimming removed 4 bases from V and 8 bases from J; junction bases left unmatched: 7. CDR3 length equals 16 residues.

This clonotype was counted between two and nine times. The V and J genes are TRBV20-1 and TRBJ2-7; D might be TRBD1 (6 bases). CDR3 size: 13 residues. Germline loops: CDR1 DFQATT, CDR2 SNEGSKA (reference sequence). The V gene lost 4 bases and the J gene lost 3 bases, with 13 bases spanning the gap. CDR3 bases: TGCAGTGCTACCGGGGACACCAGCTACGAGCAGTACTTC. This sequence encodes CSATGDTSYEQYF.

The J gene is TRBJ2-1, the V gene TRBV27; 9 nucleotides agree with TRBD2. V dropped 0 bases and J dropped 8; count of bases not matched to a gene: 11. This CDR3 spans 17 amino acids. In germline, CDR1 is MNHEY, CDR2 SMNVEV (reference sequence). DNA of the CDR3: TGTGCCAGCAGTTTATCTGGCGGGGGGGGAAATTATTATGAGCAGTTCTTC. It specifies CASSLSGGGGNYYEQFF.

In this sample, this clonotype turned up a few times. The chain employs TRBV9 and TRBJ2-4; no clear D gene. Germline V gene data show CDR1 as SGDLS and CDR2 as YYNGEE. The CDR3 spans 12 residues. Trimming cost V 4 bases and J 13 bases, with 15 bases left between them. The CDR3: CASSNGVLTQYF. Here the CDR3 DNA reads TGTGCCAGCAGCAATGGCGTCTTAACCCAGTACTTC. Full variable domain (remainder filled in from reference TRBV9 and TRBJ2-4): DSGVTQTPKHLITATGQRVTLRCSPRSGDLSVYWYQQSLDQGLQFLIQYYNGEERAKGNILERFSAQQFPDLHSELNLSSLELGDSALYFCASSNGVLTQYFGAGTRLSVL.

V usage is TRBV20-1 and J usage is TRBJ2-5; 10 positions match TRBD2. Germline CDR1 reads DFQATT; CDR2 reads SNEGSKA (reference sequence). V shed 0 bases and J 3 bases; nucleotides not matched to a gene: 7. CDR3 length equals 16 residues. In DNA form, the CDR3 reads TGCAGTGCTAGAGATCCCCTAGCGGGGGACAAAGAGACCCAGTACTTC. Translating gives CSARDPLAGDKETQYF.

V and J are TRBV29-1 and TRBJ2-3, with D possibly being TRBD2 (6 bases). The V end was cut by 7 bases, the J end by 4 bases, with 12 bases between. The CDR3 covers 12 residues. Germline V gives CDR1 SQVTM, CDR2 ANQGSEA. This chain's CDR3 is CSAETSPDTQYF. In nucleotides, the CDR3 is TGCAGCGCCGAAACTAGCCCAGATACGCAGTATTTT.

V gene TRBV12-3 or TRBV12-4 combines with J gene TRBJ2-5; D not certain. The J call may be in error: the DNA end matches TRBJ2-7 better. The CDR3 is 13 amino acids. The CDR3 nucleotides are TGTGCCAGCAGTTTAAGTCCAGCCAACGAGCAGTACTTC. Its protein is CASSLSPANEQYF.

This chain joins TRBV7-2 and TRBJ2-7; D is perhaps TRBD1 (5 bases). Germline CDR1 and CDR2: SGHTA and FQGNSA. V lost 2 bases, J lost 4 bases, and 18 bases lay in between. This CDR3 region has 16 residues. The CDR3 DNA is TGTGCCAGCAGCTTACGGGCCGGCCAGGGCGCTTACGAGCAGTACTTC. Amino acid sequence: CASSLRAGQGAYEQYF.

The CDR3 protein is CASSLADFEAFF. The DNA for the CDR3 is TGTGCCAGCAGTTTAGCCGACTTTGAAGCTTTCTTT. The chain is built from TRBV12-3 or TRBV12-4 and TRBJ1-1; D remains unclear. V was cut by 0 bases and J by 7 bases, with 6 bases left in between. There are 12 residues in the CDR3.

At least ten counts were recorded for this clonotype. The chain links TRBV6-2 or TRBV6-3 to TRBJ2-7; a possible D gene is TRBD2 (5 bases). The CDR3 loop spans 15 amino acids. V was clipped by 5 bases and J by 7 bases, with 21 bases between them. Looked up from germline, CDR1 is MNHEY and CDR2 is SVGEGT. The CDR3, as DNA: TGTGCCAGCAGTCACTACGAAGAACTCGAGGGAGAGCAGTACTTC. Translation: CASSHYEELEGEQYF.

J is TRBJ2-4 and V is TRBV7-2; TRBD2 might be the D (5 bases). The end of the DNA fits TRBJ2-7 better, so the J call may be wrong. Germline assignment: CDR1 SGHTA and CDR2 FQGNSA. The CDR3 runs to 13 residues. In nucleotides, the CDR3 is TGTGCCAGCAGCTTAGATGTCGAGGGCGAGCAGTACTTC. Protein product: CASSLDVEGEQYF.

The chain couples TRBV29-1 to TRBJ2-5; D may correspond to TRBD1 or TRBD2 (5 bases each). In germline, CDR1 is SQVTM, CDR2 ANQGSEA. This CDR3 has 12 amino acids. Trimming took 4 bases from V and 2 from J, leaving 8 bases between them. Written as DNA, the CDR3 is TGCAGCGTTGGGGGGTGGCAAGAGACCCAGTACTTC. Its translation is CSVGGWQETQYF.

This clonotype occurred a few times. The V and J genes are TRBV29-1 and TRBJ2-6; the match to TRBD1 covers 9 bases. Per germline, CDR1 SQVTM and CDR2 ANQGSEA. V was clipped by 6 bases and J by 0 bases; unmatched bases: 6. The CDR3 length is 16 residues. The CDR3 DNA reads TGCAGCGTCCGGACAGGGGCCAACTCTGGGGCCAACGTCCTGACTTTC. As protein: CSVRTGANSGANVLTF.

The rearrangement joins TRBV4-3 to TRBJ1-4; TRBD1 is a possible D gene (6 bases). The CDR3 loop spans 15 amino acids. Between the trimmed V and J ends, which lost 3 bases and 2 bases, there was a span of 10 bases. CDR1 and CDR2 (germline): LGHNA, YSLEER. CDR3 sequence reads: CASSHERGTNEKLFF. The CDR3 bases are TGCGCCAGCAGCCACGAAAGGGGGACTAATGAAAAACTGTTTTTT.

This rearrangement joins TRBV6-1 to TRBJ2-1; D may be TRBD1 or TRBD2 (5 bases each). V was cut by 4 bases and J by 5 bases, with 12 bases left in between. CDR1 and CDR2 (germline): MNHNS, SASEGT. CDR3 length: 14 amino acids. CDR3 sequence (DNA): TGTGCCAGCAGTGGTATTTTGGGACACAATGAGCAGTTCTTC. Protein product: CASSGILGHNEQFF.

With regard to this clonotype: A read error may account for a junction end that differs from germline. The chain combines TRBV20-1 with TRBJ1-1, with 7 bases identical to TRBD1. The germline gives CDR1 DFQATT, CDR2 SNEGSKA (reference sequence). The CDR3 sequence is 13 residues long. CDR3 bases: TGCAGTGCCAGAGCAGGGGGGGGTACTGAAGCTTTCTTT. This encodes CSARAGGGTEAFF.